What follows are 12 T cell receptor beta chains derived from one specimen sequenced in a study of blood T cell repertoires in COVID-19. Sequencing was performed with immunoSEQ multiplex PCR; in TCRdb, only in-frame clones are kept and a portion is missing. This table has about 480,000 clones, roughly 88% appearing once. The specimen was PBMCs or T cells enriched from blood (not recorded which). These receptors were collected from a woman in her forties who had recovered from COVID-19.

V gene TRBV6-5 combines with J gene TRBJ1-6, with D unresolved. Germline V gene lookup returns CDR1 MNHEY and CDR2 SVGAGI. The CDR3 spans 16 residues. The V gene lost 0 bases and the J gene lost 3 bases, with 9 bases spanning the gap. CDR3 region: CASSYSPRSYNSPLHF. The CDR3 region has the DNA TGTGCCAGCAGTTACTCCCCGAGAAGCTATAATTCACCCCTCCACTTT.

The chain recombines TRBV15 with TRBJ2-7; possibly TRBD1 for D (5 bases). With 0 bases removed from V and 6 bases from J, the gap between germline ends came to 21 bases. The CDR3 length is 17 residues. CDR1 is LNHNV and CDR2 is YYDKDF in the germline V gene (reference sequence). CDR3 nucleotides: TGTGCCACCAGCAGAGATGAAGGCAGGGCACAAGGCTTCGAGCAGTACTTC. Protein: CATSRDEGRAQGFEQYF.

This chain joins TRBV2 and TRBJ1-2, with 7 bases lining up with TRBD1. CDR1 is SNHLY and CDR2 is FYNNEI in the germline V gene. The CDR3 spans 12 residues. Trimming removed 7 bases from V and 6 bases from J; junction bases left unmatched: 5. DNA of the CDR3: TGTGCCAGCAACCAGGGGGGAGATGGCTACACCTTC. Translated: CASNQGGDGYTF.

This chain connects TRBV5-1 to TRBJ1-2; TRBD1 aligns across 7 bases. The CDR3 runs 15 residues. Trimming cost V 1 base and J 4 bases; bases outside gene matches: 7. Germline V gives CDR1 SGHRS, CDR2 YFSETQ. CDR3 DNA: TGCGCCAGCAGCTTGACCCAGGGGGGACCCTATGGCTACACCTTC. Protein: CASSLTQGGPYGYTF.

This clone is a singleton in its sample. The chain recombines TRBV7-8 with TRBJ2-5; TRBD2 matches 9 bases. CDR3 length equals 15 residues. V lost 0 bases, J lost 4 bases, and 3 bases stayed unmatched. The germline gives CDR1 SGHVS, CDR2 FQNEAQ. The CDR3 region is CASSLASGRAETQYF. The CDR3 bases are TGTGCCAGCAGCTTAGCTAGCGGGAGAGCAGAGACCCAGTACTTC.

The chain combines TRBV28 with TRBJ2-3; D is undetermined. Germline V CDR1 and CDR2: MDHEN, SYDVKM. This CDR3 has 17 amino acids. The V and J ends lost 1 base and 0 bases respectively, with 14 bases between them. The CDR3 DNA follows: TGTGCCAGCAGTTTATTATCCGGAGCCCCTAGCACAGATACGCAGTATTTT. It yields the protein CASSLLSGAPSTDTQYF.

This clone was seen only once. This chain connects TRBV11-3 to TRBJ2-6; TRBD2 aligns across 7 bases. The CDR3 totals 17 residues. Germline V gene sequence: CDR1 SGHNT, CDR2 YENEEA. V gave up 2 bases and J gave up 0 bases; unmatched junction bases: 4. The CDR3 sequence is CASSLSSGHSGANVLTF. The DNA of the CDR3 is TGTGCCAGCAGCTTAAGTAGCGGGCACTCTGGGGCCAACGTCCTGACTTTC. Supplemented by reference TRBV11-3 and TRBJ2-6, the full variable domain reads EAGVVQSPRYKIIEKKQPVAFWCNPISGHNTLYWYLQNLGQGPELLIRYENEEAVDDSQLPKDRFSAERLKGVDSTLKIQPAELGDSAVYLCASSLSSGHSGANVLTFGAGSRLTVL.

The chain carries TRBV7-9 and TRBJ1-3; no firm D call. Trimming took off 5 bases at V and 4 bases at J, with 12 bases between the two ends. This CDR3 has 14 amino acids. The V gene's germline CDR1 is SEHNR and CDR2 FQNEAQ (reference sequence). The CDR3 DNA sequence: TGTGCCAGCAGCCAGAATCTCGTCGGAAACACCATATATTTT. It codes for CASSQNLVGNTIYF. Together with reference TRBV7-9 and TRBJ1-3, the CDR3 gives the full variable domain: DTGVSQNPRHKITKRGQNVTFRCDPISEHNRLYWYRQTLGQGPEFLTYFQNEAQLEKSRLLSDRFSAERPKGSFSTLEIQRTEQGDSAMYLCASSQNLVGNTIYFGEGSWLTVV.

The chain joins TRBV2 to TRBJ1-1; 9 nucleotides align to TRBD1. Trimming removed 4 bases from V and 5 bases from J; junction bases left unmatched: 2. CDR1 is SNHLY and CDR2 is FYNNEI in the germline V gene. There are 13 residues in the CDR3. CDR3 in amino acids: CASSGGQGTEAFF. CDR3 bases: TGTGCCAGCAGTGGGGGACAGGGAACTGAAGCTTTCTTT. Drawing the rest from reference TRBV2 and TRBJ1-1, the complete variable domain is EPEVTQTPSHQVTQMGQEVILRCVPISNHLYFYWYRQILGQKVEFLVSFYNNEISEKSEIFDDQFSVERPDGSNFTLKIRSTKLEDSAMYFCASSGGQGTEAFFGQGTRLTVV.

The chain is built from TRBV11-3 and TRBJ2-1; the D gene is possibly TRBD1 (5 bases). This CDR3 is 14 amino acids long. Germline assignment: CDR1 SGHNT and CDR2 YENEEA. Deletions cut 0 bases from V and 10 bases from J, with 13 bases between. CDR3 sequence reads: CASSLEPARGEQFF. In DNA, the CDR3 is TGTGCCAGCAGCTTAGAGCCAGCTAGGGGAGAGCAGTTCTTC.

Only one count was recorded for this clone. The rearrangement uses TRBV10-2 and TRBJ2-1, with D tentatively TRBD1 (6 bases). Germline assignment: CDR1 WSHSY and CDR2 SAAADI. Trimming took 7 bases from V and 5 from J, leaving 18 bases between them. This CDR3 is 15 amino acids long. In DNA, the CDR3 is TGCGCCAGCACCCCTCTCGGGACACGAAACAATGAGCAGTTCTTC. It encodes CASTPLGTRNNEQFF.

This clone is a singleton in its sample. The chain uses TRBV11-3 and TRBJ2-3, with 11 bases matching TRBD2. The CDR3 is 14 amino acids. The V gene end was trimmed by 6 bases and the J gene end by 2 bases; junction bases not matched to a gene: 1. The germline CDR1 and CDR2 sequences are SGHNT and YENEEA. DNA for the CDR3: TGTGCCAGCAGGACTAGCGGGGCCACAGATACGCAGTATTTT. Translating it yields CASRTSGATDTQYF. The variable domain in full, completed from reference TRBV11-3 and TRBJ2-3, reads EAGVVQSPRYKIIEKKQPVAFWCNPISGHNTLYWYLQNLGQGPELLIRYENEEAVDDSQLPKDRFSAERLKGVDSTLKIQPAELGDSAVYLCASRTSGATDTQYFGPGTRLTVL.